What follows are 2 T cell receptor beta chains derived from one specimen sequenced in a study of T cells in Graves' hyperthyroidism and ophthalmopathy. Amplified regions were TCR beta CDR3 sequences from RNA transcripts. Primed by the HTBI set, a first-round RT-PCR was run on the TCR CDR3. One entry per CDR3 protein results from TCRdb running MiXCR on the multiplex PCR reads. The sample lists 200,000 to 250,000 distinct CDR3 sequences, 17% occurring once. Material: blood. The receptors were gathered from a man aged 50 to 60 with Graves' hyperthyroidism.

The sample holds many counts of this clonotype. The chain carries TRBV12-3 or TRBV12-4 and TRBJ1-3; D call uncertain. V lost 7 bases to trimming and J lost 0 bases, with 13 bases between them. This CDR3 is 15 amino acids long. For the CDR3, the DNA is TGTGCCAGCAACCACCGACGTATCTCTGGAAACACCATATATTTT. This translates into CASNHRRISGNTIYF.

The chain links TRBV28 to TRBJ2-7, with unresolved D. Germline V CDR1 and CDR2: MDHEN, SYDVKM. The CDR3 is 15 residues long. Trimming shortened V by 6 bases and J by 6 bases, and 21 bases separated the two germline ends. CDR3 in amino acids: CASSATRKMSFEQYF. The DNA for the CDR3 is TGTGCCAGCAGCGCTACCCGCAAAATGTCTTTCGAGCAGTACTTC.